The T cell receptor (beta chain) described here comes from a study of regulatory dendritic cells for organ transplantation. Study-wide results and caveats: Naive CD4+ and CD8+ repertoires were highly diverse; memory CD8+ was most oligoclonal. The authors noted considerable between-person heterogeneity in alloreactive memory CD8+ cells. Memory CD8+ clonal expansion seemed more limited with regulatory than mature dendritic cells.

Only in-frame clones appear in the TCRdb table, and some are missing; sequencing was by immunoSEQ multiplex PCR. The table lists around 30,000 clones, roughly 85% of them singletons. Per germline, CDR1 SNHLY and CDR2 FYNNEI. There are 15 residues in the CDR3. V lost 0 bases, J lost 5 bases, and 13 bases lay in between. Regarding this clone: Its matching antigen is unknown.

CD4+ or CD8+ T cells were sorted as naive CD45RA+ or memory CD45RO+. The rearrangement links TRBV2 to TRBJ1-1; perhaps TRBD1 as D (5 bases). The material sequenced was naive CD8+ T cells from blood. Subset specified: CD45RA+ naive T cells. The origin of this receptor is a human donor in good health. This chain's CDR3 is CASSEAVAGWTEAFF. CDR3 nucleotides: TGTGCCAGCAGTGAAGCGGTGGCAGGGTGGACTGAAGCTTTCTTT.